By share, the clone carrying this T cell receptor beta chain ranks as medium-sized. Its target is unknown. This specimen comes from a study of metastatic and nonmetastatic thyroid tumors. Study details: Thyroid patients, malignant and benign, had repertoires compared across blood and tumor or nodule tissue. Whole-study results and caveats: Versus benign nodules, malignant thyroid tumors reportedly had significantly higher TCR beta diversity, in blood and tumor.

Under the authors' procedure: Construction of a distant-metastasis classifier for papillary thyroid cancer relied on CDR3 differences across clinicopathological groups. TCRdb re-processed the PCR reads through MiXCR. TCRdb's processing, not the study's, gives the V and J calls here. Of 7,500 to 9,500 clones detected, 35% appear once; the ten largest clones hold 20% to 25%. V lost 2 bases to trimming and J lost 5 bases; unmatched junction nucleotides: 9. Per germline, CDR1 SGHNT and CDR2 YYREEE (reference sequence). The CDR3 is made up of 16 amino acids. All patients reached thyroid surgery having received no treatment beforehand.

Sequenced sample: tumor tissue. V is TRBV5-4 and J is TRBJ2-3, with 9 bases matching TRBD2. The sequence was collected from a female donor with papillary thyroid cancer or a benign thyroid nodule (not recorded which). Some clones in this sample may be carry-over from other donors' samples. For the CDR3, the DNA is TGTGCCAGCAGCTTCCGAGCGGGGGGCGGGGTAGATACGCAGTATTTT. Translated: CASSFRAGGGVDTQYF. The full variable domain, completed using reference TRBV5-4 and TRBJ2-3, is ETGVTQSPTHLIKTRGQQVTLRCSSQSGHNTVSWYQQALGQGPQFIFQYYREEENGRGNFPPRFSGLQFPNYSSELNVNALELDDSALYLCASSFRAGGGVDTQYFGPGTRLTVL.